Listed below are T cell receptor beta chains from one sample, sequenced in a study of blood T cell repertoires in COVID-19. Assay: immunoSEQ multiplex PCR; the TCRdb copy retains only in-frame clones and omits some. The table has 300,000 to 400,000 clones, more than 75% seen once. The sample was peripheral blood. The receptors originated from a woman between 50 and 59 years old with COVID-19, enrolled during active disease. The CDR3 runs from the conserved cysteine through the conserved F or W. The order of the fields is D gene, clone size, V gene, J gene, CDR3 DNA, CDR3 protein. D genes are given only for firm matches. Only part of the rows carry a size: once, few, many, or a class if the clone is expanded.

d_gene: TRBD1
abundance: .
v_gene: TRBV9
j_gene: TRBJ2-6
CDR3nt: TGTGCCAGCAGCCCGCAGCGAGGGGGCAGATCTGGGGCCAACGTCCTGACTTTC
CDR3aa: CASSPQRGGRSGANVLTF

d_gene: .
abundance: .
v_gene: TRBV18
j_gene: TRBJ2-1
CDR3nt: TGTGCCAGCTCACCGGGCAGGGGGCAGGCGAGCGGGACCTACAATGAGCAGTTCTTC
CDR3aa: CASSPGRGQASGTYNEQFF

d_gene: TRBD1
abundance: .
v_gene: TRBV11-3
j_gene: TRBJ2-1
CDR3nt: TGTGCCAGCAGCCGTTACCTGACAGGGAGATGGGGCAATGAGCAGTTCTTC
CDR3aa: CASSRYLTGRWGNEQFF

d_gene: TRBD2
abundance: .
v_gene: TRBV15
j_gene: TRBJ2-7
CDR3nt: TGTGCCACCAGCGCGGGGGGGGGCTTCGAGCAGTACTTC
CDR3aa: CATSAGGGFEQYF

d_gene: TRBD2
abundance: .
v_gene: TRBV15
j_gene: TRBJ2-7
CDR3nt: TGTGCCACCAGCAACCCCCTAGCGGCTACCTACGAGCAGTACTTC
CDR3aa: CATSNPLAATYEQYF

d_gene: TRBD1
abundance: .
v_gene: TRBV5-1
j_gene: TRBJ1-1
CDR3nt: TGCGCCAGCAACCCACTACCGGGACAGGGGGCTGGGACTGAAGCTTTCTTT
CDR3aa: CASNPLPGQGAGTEAFF

d_gene: .
abundance: .
v_gene: TRBV16
j_gene: TRBJ1-1
CDR3nt: TGTGCCAGCAGCCATAACAGGAACACTGAAGCTTTCTTT
CDR3aa: CASSHNRNTEAFF

d_gene: .
abundance: .
v_gene: TRBV4-1
j_gene: TRBJ1-1
CDR3nt: TGCGCCAGCAGCCGGCAGTTGAACACTGAAGCTTTCTTT
CDR3aa: CASSRQLNTEAFF

d_gene: .
abundance: .
v_gene: TRBV11-2
j_gene: TRBJ1-3
CDR3nt: TGTGCCAGCAGCTTAGGATACGGGTCAAGCTCTGGAAACACCATATATTTT
CDR3aa: CASSLGYGSSSGNTIYF

d_gene: .
abundance: .
v_gene: TRBV4-1
j_gene: TRBJ1-5
CDR3nt: TGCGCCAGCAGCCAACCCACCAGGGTGCCTCAGCCCCAGCATTTT
CDR3aa: CASSQPTRVPQPQHF

d_gene: .
abundance: once
v_gene: TRBV7-2
j_gene: TRBJ2-3
CDR3nt: TGTGCCAGCAGCTTTGGAGGCGGCCGCACAGATACGCAGTATTTT
CDR3aa: CASSFGGGRTDTQYF

d_gene: .
abundance: few
v_gene: TRBV19
j_gene: TRBJ1-5
CDR3nt: TGTGCCAGTAAATTTAGGGGAAGCAATCAGCCCCAGCATTTT
CDR3aa: CASKFRGSNQPQHF

d_gene: TRBD1
abundance: once
v_gene: TRBV7-9
j_gene: TRBJ1-1
CDR3nt: TGTGCCAGCAGCTTGGCTGACAGGGCCCGTGAAGCTTTCTTT
CDR3aa: CASSLADRAREAFF

d_gene: .
abundance: .
v_gene: TRBV6-6
j_gene: TRBJ1-2
CDR3nt: TGTGCCAGCAGTCGAGAGCCGGACAATGGCTACACCTTC
CDR3aa: CASSREPDNGYTF

d_gene: .
abundance: once
v_gene: TRBV5-1
j_gene: TRBJ2-2
CDR3nt: TGCGCCAGCAGCTTGGGGCAGGGGATGGTCGGGGAGCTGTTTTTT
CDR3aa: CASSLGQGMVGELFF

d_gene: .
abundance: .
v_gene: TRBV4-1
j_gene: TRBJ1-5
CDR3nt: TGCGCCAGCAGCCGCTTAGATCGGGAGCCCCAGCATTTT
CDR3aa: CASSRLDREPQHF

d_gene: TRBD1
abundance: .
v_gene: TRBV7-6
j_gene: TRBJ2-7
CDR3nt: TGTGCCAGCAGCCCTGGGACAGGGGCAATCATCGAGCAGTACTTC
CDR3aa: CASSPGTGAIIEQYF

d_gene: .
abundance: .
v_gene: TRBV6-6
j_gene: TRBJ2-7
CDR3nt: TGTGCCAGCAGTTACTCGAGTGGGAGATACGAGCAGTACTTC
CDR3aa: CASSYSSGRYEQYF

d_gene: TRBD2
abundance: .
v_gene: TRBV7-6
j_gene: TRBJ2-5
CDR3nt: TGTGCCAGCAGCTTAACAGCGGGAGGGCCGTCGAAGGAGACCCAGTACTTC
CDR3aa: CASSLTAGGPSKETQYF

d_gene: .
abundance: .
v_gene: TRBV7-8
j_gene: TRBJ2-7
CDR3nt: TGTGCCAGCAGCGTTCTCGGGTTTGCGGCCAACTACGAGCAGTACTTC
CDR3aa: CASSVLGFAANYEQYF

d_gene: .
abundance: .
v_gene: TRBV13
j_gene: TRBJ2-3
CDR3nt: TGTGCCAGCAGCCTGACAAGCATTAATACGCAGTATTTT
CDR3aa: CASSLTSINTQYF

d_gene: .
abundance: .
v_gene: TRBV5-1
j_gene: TRBJ2-7
CDR3nt: TGCGCCAGCAGCCCACAGGGCTACGAGCAGTACTTC
CDR3aa: CASSPQGYEQYF

d_gene: .
abundance: .
v_gene: TRBV23-1
j_gene: TRBJ2-7
CDR3nt: TGCGCCAGCAGTCCTGGACAGTTTTTAGGGCAGTACTTC
CDR3aa: CASSPGQFLGQYF

d_gene: .
abundance: .
v_gene: TRBV5-1
j_gene: TRBJ2-5
CDR3nt: TGCGCCAGCAGCGTCACTGGTGAGACCCAGTACTTC
CDR3aa: CASSVTGETQYF

d_gene: TRBD1
abundance: .
v_gene: TRBV19
j_gene: TRBJ1-1
CDR3nt: TGTGCCAGTAGTCCGGGACAGTGGACTGAAGCTTTCTTT
CDR3aa: CASSPGQWTEAFF

d_gene: TRBD1
abundance: few
v_gene: TRBV19
j_gene: TRBJ1-5
CDR3nt: TGTGCCAGTAGTCAACAGGGGGCCGGGGGCGGACAGCCCCAGCATTTT
CDR3aa: CASSQQGAGGGQPQHF

d_gene: .
abundance: .
v_gene: TRBV7-8
j_gene: TRBJ2-7
CDR3nt: TGTGCCAGCAGACCCCTTCCGGGACTTAGTTCCTACGAGCAGTACTTC
CDR3aa: CASRPLPGLSSYEQYF

d_gene: TRBD2
abundance: .
v_gene: TRBV10-3
j_gene: TRBJ2-3
CDR3nt: TGTGCCATCAAACCAGCTAGCGGGAGGGGGAAAGGCACAGATACGCAGTATTTT
CDR3aa: CAIKPASGRGKGTDTQYF

d_gene: .
abundance: .
v_gene: TRBV6-5
j_gene: TRBJ2-7
CDR3nt: TGTGCCAGCACCCGGGACTCGAGCTCCTACGAGCAGTACTTC
CDR3aa: CASTRDSSSYEQYF

d_gene: TRBD1
abundance: .
v_gene: TRBV6-5
j_gene: TRBJ2-7
CDR3nt: TGTGCCAGCAGTTTCAAACCGGGACAGGGAGTGGGCGAGCAGTACTTC
CDR3aa: CASSFKPGQGVGEQYF

d_gene: TRBD1
abundance: .
v_gene: TRBV20-1
j_gene: TRBJ1-2
CDR3nt: TGCAGTGCTAGTCTCGCAGGGGGCATGAGGAACTATGGCTACACCTTC
CDR3aa: CSASLAGGMRNYGYTF

d_gene: TRBD2
abundance: once
v_gene: TRBV10-3
j_gene: TRBJ2-1
CDR3nt: TGTGCCATCAGATTAGCGGGAGGGGACTACAATGAGCAGTTCTTC
CDR3aa: CAIRLAGGDYNEQFF

d_gene: .
abundance: once
v_gene: TRBV5-5
j_gene: TRBJ1-4
CDR3nt: TGTGCCAGCAGCTTGGGTGGAAGTCTAGATGAAAAACTGTTTTTT
CDR3aa: CASSLGGSLDEKLFF

d_gene: TRBD1
abundance: .
v_gene: TRBV19
j_gene: TRBJ2-2
CDR3nt: TGTGCCAGTAGTGTGGGACAGACGAACACCGGGGAGCTGTTTTTT
CDR3aa: CASSVGQTNTGELFF

d_gene: .
abundance: .
v_gene: TRBV5-1
j_gene: TRBJ2-5
CDR3nt: TGCGCCAGCAGCTCCCTGTCGGGAGCTTGGGAGACCCAGTACTTC
CDR3aa: CASSSLSGAWETQYF

d_gene: .
abundance: .
v_gene: TRBV27
j_gene: TRBJ2-1
CDR3nt: TGTGCCAGCAGTCCCTACTCAGGGGCCGGAGAGAATGAGCAGTTCTTC
CDR3aa: CASSPYSGAGENEQFF

d_gene: .
abundance: .
v_gene: TRBV10-3
j_gene: TRBJ2-7
CDR3nt: TGTGCCATCAGTGACCCCCCCAGATCCTCCTACGAGCAGTACTTC
CDR3aa: CAISDPPRSSYEQYF

d_gene: .
abundance: .
v_gene: TRBV12-5
j_gene: TRBJ2-7
CDR3nt: TGTGCTAGTGGTTTGGTCAAGGGGGACGAGCAGTACTTC
CDR3aa: CASGLVKGDEQYF

d_gene: TRBD1
abundance: once
v_gene: TRBV10-1
j_gene: TRBJ1-2
CDR3nt: TGCGCCAGCAGTGCCGGGACAGGCCGGGGCTACACCTTC
CDR3aa: CASSAGTGRGYTF

d_gene: .
abundance: .
v_gene: TRBV5-1
j_gene: TRBJ1-3
CDR3nt: TGCGCCAGCAGTTTAGACTGGGGCAACACCATATATTTT
CDR3aa: CASSLDWGNTIYF

d_gene: TRBD2
abundance: .
v_gene: TRBV19
j_gene: TRBJ2-7
CDR3nt: TGTGCCAGTAGTACTAGCGGGAGCTACCACGAGCAGTACTTC
CDR3aa: CASSTSGSYHEQYF

d_gene: TRBD1
abundance: .
v_gene: TRBV27
j_gene: TRBJ2-1
CDR3nt: TGTGCCAGCAGCATACAGGGGGCCTACAATGAGCAGTTCTTC
CDR3aa: CASSIQGAYNEQFF

d_gene: .
abundance: .
v_gene: TRBV11-2
j_gene: TRBJ2-7
CDR3nt: TGTGCCAGCAGCTTAGATGCTAGAGCCTACGAGCAGTACTTC
CDR3aa: CASSLDARAYEQYF

d_gene: .
abundance: .
v_gene: TRBV27
j_gene: TRBJ1-5
CDR3nt: TGTGCCAGCAGTTACAACTCAGAGGAGCCCCAGCATTTT
CDR3aa: CASSYNSEEPQHF

d_gene: .
abundance: few
v_gene: TRBV5-5
j_gene: TRBJ1-6
CDR3nt: TGTGCCAGCAGCTTGACAGGGAACTCACCCCTCCACTTT
CDR3aa: CASSLTGNSPLHF

d_gene: TRBD1
abundance: .
v_gene: TRBV5-8
j_gene: TRBJ1-6
CDR3nt: TGTGCCAGCAGCTTGGGGACAGGCGACGGGTCACCCCTCCACTTT
CDR3aa: CASSLGTGDGSPLHF

d_gene: .
abundance: .
v_gene: TRBV7-9
j_gene: TRBJ1-3
CDR3nt: TGTGCCAGCAGCTCTTTGACAACGATGGGAAACACCATATATTTT
CDR3aa: CASSSLTTMGNTIYF

d_gene: .
abundance: .
v_gene: TRBV6-5
j_gene: TRBJ1-4
CDR3nt: TGTGCCAGCAAGATGGGACTTTATGAAAAACTGTTTTTT
CDR3aa: CASKMGLYEKLFF

d_gene: .
abundance: .
v_gene: TRBV5-1
j_gene: TRBJ2-5
CDR3nt: TGCGCCAGCAGTCTGGGTAGGGGGGAGACCCAGTACTTC
CDR3aa: CASSLGRGETQYF

d_gene: .
abundance: .
v_gene: TRBV27
j_gene: TRBJ1-4
CDR3nt: TGTGCCAGCAGTTCCTTGGGGAGGGTCGATAGTGAAAAACTGTTTTTT
CDR3aa: CASSSLGRVDSEKLFF

d_gene: TRBD1
abundance: .
v_gene: TRBV5-1
j_gene: TRBJ1-2
CDR3nt: TGCGCCAGCAGCGGCGGACAGGGGTTGAGTCGCTACACCTTC
CDR3aa: CASSGGQGLSRYTF